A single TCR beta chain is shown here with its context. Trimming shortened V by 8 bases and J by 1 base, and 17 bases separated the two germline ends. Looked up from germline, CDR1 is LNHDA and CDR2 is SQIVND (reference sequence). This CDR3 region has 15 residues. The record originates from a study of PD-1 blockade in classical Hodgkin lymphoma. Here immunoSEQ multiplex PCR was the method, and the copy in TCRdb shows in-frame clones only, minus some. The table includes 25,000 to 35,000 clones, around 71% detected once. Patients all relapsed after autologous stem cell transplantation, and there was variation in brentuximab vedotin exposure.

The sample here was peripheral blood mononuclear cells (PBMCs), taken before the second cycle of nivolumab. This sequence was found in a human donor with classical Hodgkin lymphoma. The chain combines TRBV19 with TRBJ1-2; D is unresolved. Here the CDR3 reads CASCELGPLNYGYTF. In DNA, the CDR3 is TGTGCCAGTTGCGAACTAGGACCCCTTAACTATGGCTACACCTTC.